Shown below are 9 T cell receptor beta chains from a single sample sequenced in a study of beta chain features in type 1 diabetes. The study reverse transcribed the entire isolated RNA, so it sequenced expressed TCRB transcripts. The repertoire was sequenced with immunoSEQ multiplex PCR; TCRdb's copy has only in-frame clones and lacks some. The data contain about 16,000 clones, 55% of them singletons. Sequencing was performed on stem cell memory CD4+ T cells from blood. These receptors all come from a woman between 18 and 29 years old in good health.

The rearrangement joins TRBV28 to TRBJ2-1, with TRBD2 matching 9 bases. The CDR3 length is 16 residues. Germline V CDR1 and CDR2: MDHEN, SYDVKM. V was clipped by 6 bases and J by 6 bases; unmatched bases: 12. The CDR3 nucleotides are TGTGCCAGCAGCCCACCTGGGCGGGGGGGCCTCAATGAGCAGTTCTTC. This translates into CASSPPGRGGLNEQFF. Drawing the rest from reference TRBV28 and TRBJ2-1, the complete variable domain is DVKVTQSSRYLVKRTGEKVFLECVQDMDHENMFWYRQDPGLGLRLIYFSYDVKMKEKGDIPEGYSVSREKKERFSLILESASTNQTSMYLCASSPPGRGGLNEQFFGPGTRLTVL.

This clone appeared a few times. This chain links TRBV7-9 with TRBJ1-2, with a possible D match to TRBD1 (5 bases). The ends were cut back, 1 base at V and 6 bases at J, with 12 bases in the middle. Germline CDR1 SEHNR, CDR2 FQNEAQ (reference sequence). This CDR3 spans 14 amino acids. CDR3 DNA sequence: TGTGCCAGCAGCTTAGGATCAGGGCATCATGGCTACACCTTC. It translates to CASSLGSGHHGYTF.

The chain has TRBV11-2 and TRBJ1-5; no definite D call. The CDR3 spans 13 residues. Per the germline V gene, CDR1 is SGHAT and CDR2 is FQNNGV. Trimming left V 2 bases short and J 7 bases short, with 9 bases between. The CDR3 protein is CASSLSREQPQHF. CDR3 coding DNA: TGTGCCAGCAGCTTATCCCGGGAACAGCCCCAGCATTTT.

The V gene is TRBV5-4, the J gene TRBJ2-1; 10 bases fit TRBD2. J was trimmed by 2 bases and V by 4 bases; bases with no gene match: 6. The germline CDR1 and CDR2 sequences are SGHNT and YYREEE (reference sequence). The CDR3 runs 16 residues. CDR3 sequence: CASSNKREGPYNEQFF. The CDR3 DNA reads as TGTGCCAGCAGCAACAAGCGGGAGGGCCCCTACAATGAGCAGTTCTTC.

This chain uses TRBV4-2 with TRBJ2-7, with D possibly being TRBD1 (6 bases). This CDR3 region has 14 residues. CDR1 is LGHNA and CDR2 is YNFKEQ in the germline V gene. The V end lost 5 bases, the J end lost 2 bases, and 13 bases lay between the germline ends. CDR3 in DNA: TGTGCCAGCAGCTCTAGGACAGTACCCTACGAGCAGTACTTC. This translates into CASSSRTVPYEQYF.

This clone occurred a few times. The J gene is TRBJ2-3, the V gene TRBV18, with 8 nucleotides matching TRBD2. V was pared by 2 bases and J by 2 bases, with 6 bases of the junction left unmatched. This CDR3 region has 16 residues. CDR1 and CDR2 from the germline V gene are KGHSH and LQKENI. For the CDR3, the DNA is TGTGCCAGCTCACCAAAGCGGGGGTCGTACACAGATACGCAGTATTTT. Translation: CASSPKRGSYTDTQYF.

The chain recombines TRBV5-1 with TRBJ2-2, with a possible D match to TRBD1 (6 bases). Trimming shortened V by 7 bases and J by 1 base, and 11 bases separated the two germline ends. The germline gives CDR1 SGHRS, CDR2 YFSETQ. CDR3 length equals 14 residues. In DNA form, the CDR3 reads TGCGCCAGCCGCACAGGGATGAACACCGGGGAGCTGTTTTTT. The encoded protein is CASRTGMNTGELFF.

The CDR3 spells CASAGTGRDYGYTF. The CDR3, as DNA: TGTGCCAGTGCCGGGACAGGGAGGGACTATGGCTACACCTTC. The rearrangement joins TRBV2 to TRBJ1-2, with 9 positions matching TRBD1. CDR1 is SNHLY, CDR2 FYNNEI, per germline. V trimming: 9 bases; J trimming: 3 bases; junction bases outside the gene matches: 8. The CDR3 consists of 14 residues.

This chain connects TRBV5-1 to TRBJ2-3; 7 nucleotides align to TRBD1. Losses at the gene ends were 4 bases for V and 4 bases for J; bases not matched to a gene: 9. Germline V gives CDR1 SGHRS, CDR2 YFSETQ. This CDR3 spans 15 amino acids. Written as DNA, the CDR3 is TGCGCCAGCAGCGTATCGACAGGGAACCCAGATACGCAGTATTTT. Encoded protein: CASSVSTGNPDTQYF.